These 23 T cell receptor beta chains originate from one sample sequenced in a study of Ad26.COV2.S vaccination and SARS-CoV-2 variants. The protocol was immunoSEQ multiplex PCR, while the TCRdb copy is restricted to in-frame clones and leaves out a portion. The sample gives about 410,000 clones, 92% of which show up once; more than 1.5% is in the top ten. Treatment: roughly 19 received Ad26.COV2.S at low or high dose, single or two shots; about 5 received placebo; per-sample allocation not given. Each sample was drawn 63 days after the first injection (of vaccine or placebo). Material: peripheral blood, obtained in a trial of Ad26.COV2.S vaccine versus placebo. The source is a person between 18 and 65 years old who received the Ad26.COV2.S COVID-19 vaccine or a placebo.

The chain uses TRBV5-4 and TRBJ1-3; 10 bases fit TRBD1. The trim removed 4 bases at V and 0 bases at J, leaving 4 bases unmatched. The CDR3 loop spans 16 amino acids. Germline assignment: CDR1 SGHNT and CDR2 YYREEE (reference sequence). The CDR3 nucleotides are TGTGCCAGCAGCACGACAGGGGGCCTCTCTGGAAACACCATATATTTT. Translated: CASSTTGGLSGNTIYF.

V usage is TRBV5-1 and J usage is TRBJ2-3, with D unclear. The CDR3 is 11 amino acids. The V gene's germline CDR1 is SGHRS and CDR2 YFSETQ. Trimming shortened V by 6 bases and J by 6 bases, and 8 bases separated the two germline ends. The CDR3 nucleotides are TGCGCCAGCACTGTGGGGGATACGCAGTATTTT. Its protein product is CASTVGDTQYF.

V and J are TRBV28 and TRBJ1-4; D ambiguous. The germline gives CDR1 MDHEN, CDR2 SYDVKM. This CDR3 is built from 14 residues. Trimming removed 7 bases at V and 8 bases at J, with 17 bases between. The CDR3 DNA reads TGTGCCAGCACCCCAAGGGTGGAGGGAGAAAAACTGTTTTTT. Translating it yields CASTPRVEGEKLFF.

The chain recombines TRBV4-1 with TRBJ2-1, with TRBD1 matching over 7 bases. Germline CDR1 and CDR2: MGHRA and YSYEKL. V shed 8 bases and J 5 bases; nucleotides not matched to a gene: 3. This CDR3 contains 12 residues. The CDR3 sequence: CASGTVNNEQFF. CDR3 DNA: TGCGCCAGCGGGACAGTAAACAATGAGCAGTTCTTC.

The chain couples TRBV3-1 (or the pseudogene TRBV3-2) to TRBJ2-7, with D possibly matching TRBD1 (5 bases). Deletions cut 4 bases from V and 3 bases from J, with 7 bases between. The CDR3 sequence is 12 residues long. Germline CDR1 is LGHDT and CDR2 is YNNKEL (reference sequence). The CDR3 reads CASSLRDYEQYF. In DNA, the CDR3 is TGTGCCAGCAGCCTCAGGGACTACGAGCAGTACTTC.

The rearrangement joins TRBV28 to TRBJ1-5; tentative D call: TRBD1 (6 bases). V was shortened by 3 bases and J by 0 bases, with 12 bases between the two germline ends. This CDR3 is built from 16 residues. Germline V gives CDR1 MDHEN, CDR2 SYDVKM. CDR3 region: CASSFWGALSNQPQHF. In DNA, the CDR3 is TGTGCCAGCAGTTTCTGGGGGGCCCTTAGCAATCAGCCCCAGCATTTT.

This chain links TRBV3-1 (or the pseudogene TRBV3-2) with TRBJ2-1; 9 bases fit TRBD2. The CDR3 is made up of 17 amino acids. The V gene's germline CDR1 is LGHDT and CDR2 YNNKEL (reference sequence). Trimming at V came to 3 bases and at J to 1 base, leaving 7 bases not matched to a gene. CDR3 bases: TGTGCCAGCAGCCAGCAACTAGCGGGTTCTTCCTACAATGAGCAGTTCTTC. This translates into CASSQQLAGSSYNEQFF.

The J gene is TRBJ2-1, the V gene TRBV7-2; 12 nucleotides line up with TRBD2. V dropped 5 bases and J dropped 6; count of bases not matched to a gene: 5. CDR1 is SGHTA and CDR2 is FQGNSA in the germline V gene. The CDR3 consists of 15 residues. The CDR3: CASSAGTSGFNEQFF. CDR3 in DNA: TGTGCCAGCAGCGCCGGGACTAGCGGGTTCAATGAGCAGTTCTTC.

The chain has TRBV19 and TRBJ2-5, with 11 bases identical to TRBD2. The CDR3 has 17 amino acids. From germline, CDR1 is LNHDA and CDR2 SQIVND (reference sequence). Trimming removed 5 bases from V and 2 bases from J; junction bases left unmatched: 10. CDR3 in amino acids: CASSFGLAGGEQETQYF. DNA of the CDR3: TGTGCCAGTAGTTTCGGCCTAGCGGGGGGCGAACAAGAGACCCAGTACTTC.

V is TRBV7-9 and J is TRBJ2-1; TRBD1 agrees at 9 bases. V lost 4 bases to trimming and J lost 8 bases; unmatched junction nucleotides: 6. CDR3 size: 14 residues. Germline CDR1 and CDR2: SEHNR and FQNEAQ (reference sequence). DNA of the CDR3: TGTGCCAGCAGCTGGGGCCGGACAGGGGATGAGCAGTTCTTC. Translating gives CASSWGRTGDEQFF.

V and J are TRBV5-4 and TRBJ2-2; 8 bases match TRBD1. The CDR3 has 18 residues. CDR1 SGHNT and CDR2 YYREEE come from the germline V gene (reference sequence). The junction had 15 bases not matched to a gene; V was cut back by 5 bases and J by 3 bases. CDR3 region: CASSLPPHRGLHTGELFF. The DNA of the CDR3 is TGTGCCAGCAGTTTACCTCCTCACAGGGGGTTGCACACCGGGGAGCTGTTTTTT.

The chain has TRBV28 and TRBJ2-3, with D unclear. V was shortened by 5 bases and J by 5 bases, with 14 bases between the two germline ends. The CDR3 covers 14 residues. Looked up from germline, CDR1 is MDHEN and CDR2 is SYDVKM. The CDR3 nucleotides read TGTGCCAGCAGTGAAGAGCAAAGTGGAGATACGCAGTATTTT. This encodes CASSEEQSGDTQYF.

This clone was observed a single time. In nucleotides, the CDR3 is TGCGCCAGCAGCGCGACAGGACATCGTACTGAAGCTTTCTTT. Amino acid sequence: CASSATGHRTEAFF. V gene TRBV4-3 combines with J gene TRBJ1-1, with a tentative D call TRBD1 (6 bases). The CDR3 loop spans 14 amino acids. Trimming removed 5 bases at V and 5 bases at J, with 15 bases between. The germline V gene has CDR1 LGHNA and CDR2 YSLEER.

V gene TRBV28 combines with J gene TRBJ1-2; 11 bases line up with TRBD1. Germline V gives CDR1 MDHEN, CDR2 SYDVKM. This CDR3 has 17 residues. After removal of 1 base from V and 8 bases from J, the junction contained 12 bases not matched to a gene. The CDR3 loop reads CASSLSVIGQGAKGYTF. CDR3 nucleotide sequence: TGTGCCAGCAGTTTATCGGTTATCGGACAGGGGGCTAAGGGCTACACCTTC.

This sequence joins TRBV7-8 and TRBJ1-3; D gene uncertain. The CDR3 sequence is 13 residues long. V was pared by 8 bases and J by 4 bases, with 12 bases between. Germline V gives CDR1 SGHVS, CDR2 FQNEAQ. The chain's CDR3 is CASSRGEGNTIYF. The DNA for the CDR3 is TGTGCCAGCTCTCGGGGAGAAGGAAACACCATATATTTT.

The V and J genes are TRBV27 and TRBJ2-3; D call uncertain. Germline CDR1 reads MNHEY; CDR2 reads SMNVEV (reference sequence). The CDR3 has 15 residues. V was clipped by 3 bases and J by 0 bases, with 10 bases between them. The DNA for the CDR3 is TGTGCCAGCAGTTTCCTCTCCATTAGCACAGATACGCAGTATTTT. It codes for CASSFLSISTDTQYF.

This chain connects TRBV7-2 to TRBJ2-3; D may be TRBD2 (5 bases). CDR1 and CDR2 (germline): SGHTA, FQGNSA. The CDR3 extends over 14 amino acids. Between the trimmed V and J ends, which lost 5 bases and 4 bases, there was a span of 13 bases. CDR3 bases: TGTGCCAGCAGCCGCCCCGAGGGATCAGATACGCAGTATTTT. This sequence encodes CASSRPEGSDTQYF.

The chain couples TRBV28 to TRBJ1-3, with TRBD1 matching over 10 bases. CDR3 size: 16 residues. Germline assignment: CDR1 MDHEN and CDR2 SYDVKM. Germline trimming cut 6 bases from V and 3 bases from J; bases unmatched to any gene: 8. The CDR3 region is CASRSRDRGNGNTIYF. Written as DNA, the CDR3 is TGTGCCAGCAGGAGCCGGGACAGGGGAAATGGAAACACCATATATTTT.

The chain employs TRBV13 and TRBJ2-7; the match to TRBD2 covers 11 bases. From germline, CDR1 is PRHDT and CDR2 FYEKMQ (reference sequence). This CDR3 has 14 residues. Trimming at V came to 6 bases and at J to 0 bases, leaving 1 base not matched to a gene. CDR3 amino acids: CASRTSGDSYEQYF. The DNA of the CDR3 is TGTGCCAGCAGGACTAGCGGGGACTCCTACGAGCAGTACTTC. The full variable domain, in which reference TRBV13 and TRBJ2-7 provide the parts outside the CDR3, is AAGVIQSPRHLIKEKRETATLKCYPIPRHDTVYWYQQGPGQDPQFLISFYEKMQSDKGSIPDRFSAQQFSDYHSELNMSSLELGDSALYFCASRTSGDSYEQYFGPGTRLTVT.

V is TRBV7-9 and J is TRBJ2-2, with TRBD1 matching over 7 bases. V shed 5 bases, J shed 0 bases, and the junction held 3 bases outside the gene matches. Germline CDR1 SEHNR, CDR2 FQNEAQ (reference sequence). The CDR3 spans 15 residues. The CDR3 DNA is TGTGCCAGCAGCCGACAGGGAACGAACACCGGGGAGCTGTTTTTT. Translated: CASSRQGTNTGELFF.

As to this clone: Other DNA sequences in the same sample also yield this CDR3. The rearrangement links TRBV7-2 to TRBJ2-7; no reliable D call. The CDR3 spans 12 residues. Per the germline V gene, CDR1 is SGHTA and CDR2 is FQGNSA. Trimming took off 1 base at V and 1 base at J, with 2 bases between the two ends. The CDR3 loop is CASSLGSYEQYF. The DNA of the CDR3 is TGTGCCAGCAGCTTAGGGTCCTACGAGCAGTACTTC. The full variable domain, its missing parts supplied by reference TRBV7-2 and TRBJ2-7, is GAGVSQSPSNKVTEKGKDVELRCDPISGHTALYWYRQSLGQGLEFLIYFQGNSAPDKSGLPSDRFSAERTGGSVSTLTIQRTQQEDSAVYLCASSLGSYEQYFGPGTRLTVT.

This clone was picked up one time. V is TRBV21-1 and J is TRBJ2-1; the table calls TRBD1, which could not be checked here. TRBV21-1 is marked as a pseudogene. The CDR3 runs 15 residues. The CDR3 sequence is CASSKRQVLGDEQFF. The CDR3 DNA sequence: TGTGCCAGCAGCAAACGACAGGTCCTTGGGGATGAGCAGTTCTTC.

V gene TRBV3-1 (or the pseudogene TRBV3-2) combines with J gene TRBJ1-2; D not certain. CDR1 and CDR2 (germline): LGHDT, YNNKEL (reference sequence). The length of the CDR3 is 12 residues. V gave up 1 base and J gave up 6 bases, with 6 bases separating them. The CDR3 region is CASSQGADGYTF. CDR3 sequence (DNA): TGTGCCAGCAGCCAAGGGGCAGATGGCTACACCTTC.